This TCR beta chain was recorded in a study of cytomegalovirus exposure and HLA in healthy donors. With 60 Vbeta and 13 Jbeta primers, the PCR was carried out. TCRdb's copy holds only in-frame clones and misses some; the assay was immunoSEQ multiplex PCR. Of about 190,000 clones listed, roughly 81% were seen once; the top ten hold around 2.2%. Germline-derived CDR1 and CDR2 are SGHVS and FQNEAQ. The CDR3 sequence is 14 residues long. The germline V and J ends were trimmed by 5 bases and 3 bases, with 12 bases remaining between them. Sample: PBMCs. This chain links TRBV7-8 with TRBJ2-3; D remains ambiguous. The TCR was taken from a woman aged 25 to 39 in good health and CMV-seropositive. CDR3 sequence (DNA): TGTGCCAGCAGCCCCTTTCTATCGACAGATACGCAGTATTTT. Translated: CASSPFLSTDTQYF.